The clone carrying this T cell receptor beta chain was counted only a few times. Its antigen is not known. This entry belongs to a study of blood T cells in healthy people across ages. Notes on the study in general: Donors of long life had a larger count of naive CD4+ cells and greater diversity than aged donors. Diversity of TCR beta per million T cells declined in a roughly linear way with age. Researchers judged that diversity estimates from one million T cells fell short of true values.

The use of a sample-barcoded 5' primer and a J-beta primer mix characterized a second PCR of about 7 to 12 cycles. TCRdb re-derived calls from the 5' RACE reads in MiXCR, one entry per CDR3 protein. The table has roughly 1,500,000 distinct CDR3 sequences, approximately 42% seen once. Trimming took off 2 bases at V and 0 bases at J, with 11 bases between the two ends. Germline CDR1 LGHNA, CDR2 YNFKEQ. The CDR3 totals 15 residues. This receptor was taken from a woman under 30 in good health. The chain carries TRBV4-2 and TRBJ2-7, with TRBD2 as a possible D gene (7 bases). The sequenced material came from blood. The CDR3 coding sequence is TGTGCCAGCAGCCAAACGGGGGGCCTCTCCTACGAGCAGTACTTC. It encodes CASSQTGGLSYEQYF.